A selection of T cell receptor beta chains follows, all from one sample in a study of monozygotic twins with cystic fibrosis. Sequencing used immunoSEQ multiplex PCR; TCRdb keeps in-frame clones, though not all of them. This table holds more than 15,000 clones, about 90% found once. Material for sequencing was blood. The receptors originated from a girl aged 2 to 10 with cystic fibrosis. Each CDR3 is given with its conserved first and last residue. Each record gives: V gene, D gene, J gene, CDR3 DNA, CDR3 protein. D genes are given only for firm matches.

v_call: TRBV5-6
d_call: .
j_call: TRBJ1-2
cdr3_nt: TGTGCCAGCAGCCCCGGGGCGGGAGGGTATGGCTATGGCTACACCTTC
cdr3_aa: CASSPGAGGYGYGYTF

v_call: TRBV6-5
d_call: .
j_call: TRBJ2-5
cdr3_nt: TGTGCCAGCAGTTACTCGTTATTCGAGACCCAGTACTTC
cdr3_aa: CASSYSLFETQYF

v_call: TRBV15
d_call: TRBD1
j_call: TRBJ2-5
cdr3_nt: TGTGCCACCAGCAGACGGACAGGGATCGGGGAGACCCAGTACTTC
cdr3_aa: CATSRRTGIGETQYF

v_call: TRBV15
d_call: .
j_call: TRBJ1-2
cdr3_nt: TGTGCCACCGAAAAAATACCTTTTACAGGGAGTTATCGTGGCTACACCTTC
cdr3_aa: CATEKIPFTGSYRGYTF

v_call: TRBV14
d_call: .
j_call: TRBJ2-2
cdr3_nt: TGTGCCAGCAGCCATACAGGGAGGACCGGGGAGCTGTTTTTT
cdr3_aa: CASSHTGRTGELFF

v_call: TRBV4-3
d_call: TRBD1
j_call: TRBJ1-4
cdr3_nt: TGCGCCAGCAGCCTTAAGGGACAGGTCAATGAAAAACTGTTTTTT
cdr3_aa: CASSLKGQVNEKLFF

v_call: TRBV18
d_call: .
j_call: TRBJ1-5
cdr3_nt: TGTGCCAGCTCAGCCGGGACTAGTCAGCCCCAGCATTTT
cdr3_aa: CASSAGTSQPQHF

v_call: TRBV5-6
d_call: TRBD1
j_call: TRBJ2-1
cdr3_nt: TGTGCCAGCAGCTTGTTACAGGGGAATGAGCAGTTCTTC
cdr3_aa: CASSLLQGNEQFF

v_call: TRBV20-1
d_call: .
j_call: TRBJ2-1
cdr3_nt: TGCAGTGCCCGACCCTACGGTGAGCAGTTCTTC
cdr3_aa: CSARPYGEQFF

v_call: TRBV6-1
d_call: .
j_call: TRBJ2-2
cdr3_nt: TGTGCCAGCCCTCCCCTCGAAGGGACCGGGGAGCTGTTTTTT
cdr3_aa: CASPPLEGTGELFF

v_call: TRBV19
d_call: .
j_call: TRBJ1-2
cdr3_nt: TGTGCCAGTAGTATAGGAGATAACTATGGCTACACCTTC
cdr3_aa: CASSIGDNYGYTF

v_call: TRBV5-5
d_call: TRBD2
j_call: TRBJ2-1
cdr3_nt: TGTGCCAGCAGCTTGGGGGGACTAGCGGACTCCTACAATGAGCAGTTCTTC
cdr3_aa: CASSLGGLADSYNEQFF

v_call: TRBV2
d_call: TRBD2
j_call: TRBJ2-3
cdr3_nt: TGTGCCAGCAGTGAAGAGAGCGGGAGGGCTTTAGATACGCAGTATTTT
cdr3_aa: CASSEESGRALDTQYF

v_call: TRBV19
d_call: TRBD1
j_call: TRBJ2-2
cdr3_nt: TGTGCCAGTAGTACCTCGACAGGGAACGGGGAGCTGTTTTTT
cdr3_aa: CASSTSTGNGELFF

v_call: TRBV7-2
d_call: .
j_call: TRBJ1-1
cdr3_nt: TGTGCCAGCAGCTTAGTAGGGGCAGGGAATGGGGAAGCTTTCTTT
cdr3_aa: CASSLVGAGNGEAFF

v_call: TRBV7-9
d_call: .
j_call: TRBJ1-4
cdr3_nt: TGTGCCAGCAGCTTAAGCTCAACTAATGAAAAACTGTTTTTT
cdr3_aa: CASSLSSTNEKLFF

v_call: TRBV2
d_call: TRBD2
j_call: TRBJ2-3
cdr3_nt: TGTGCCAGCAGTGAAGGACTAGCGGGAGGGCTGACAGATACGCAGTATTTT
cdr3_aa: CASSEGLAGGLTDTQYF

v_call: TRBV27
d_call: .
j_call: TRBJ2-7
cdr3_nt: TGTGCCAGCAGTCCAACAGGGACCGTGTATTATTCCGAGCAGTACTTC
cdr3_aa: CASSPTGTVYYSEQYF

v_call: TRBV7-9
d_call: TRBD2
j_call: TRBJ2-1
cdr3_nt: TGTGCCAGCAGCTTAGGGGGCTGGACTAGCGAGGGCAATGAGCAGTTCTTC
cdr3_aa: CASSLGGWTSEGNEQFF